This section outlines one T cell receptor (beta chain) sequence together with its context. Its specific antigen is unknown. The input lacks base qualities; no much larger clone sits a single base away. The data originate from a study of shared clonotypes between healthy human individuals (dated by TCRdb to 2020 to 2022). Study-level background: The cohort comprised a couple of women and a few men aged 18 to 49 years. To estimate repertoire size and how much clonotypes are shared between individuals, the study performed deep sequencing of blood TCR repertoires from a few healthy adults. Per donor, leukapheresis produced somewhere between about 0.9 and 10 billion PBMCs. To increase sequencing depth and limit assay-specific biases, TCR repertoire library preparation and sequencing were carried out by different laboratories using diverse techniques. Per donor, three plates each were used for CD4 naive and CD4 memory, two for CD8 naive, and one for CD8 memory.

General study outcomes and caveats: Because the study included only a small number of donors, the genetic and exposure-history diversity represented was limited. Even with the large sequencing depth, rarefaction of the sorted-subset datasets indicated that sequencing was incomplete. Sharing across a few donors was observed for roughly 5.4% of naive CD4, over 3% of naive CD8, 2% to 2.5% of memory CD4, and around 0.4% of memory CD8 clonotypes. Higher generation probabilities were observed for clonotypes shared by all four sorted-subset donors than for non-shared clonotypes. Based on pairwise subsampling, the degree of clonotype sharing among donors was expected to be affected by sequencing depth. Naive subsets generally had larger estimated clonotype richness than memory subsets. Only blood was sampled, and tissue TCR repertoires likely differ from those in blood.

The germline V gene supplies CDR1 MDHEN and CDR2 SYDVKM. The CDR3 numbers 16 residues from cysteine through phenylalanine. Kept here is only the CDR3 DNA, which spans 48 bases and is read in frame from base 1. The germline ends are 10 bases apart after V is trimmed by 2 bases and J by 2 bases. The donors were healthy, HIV-negative adults with no recently reported acute infections or vaccinations. Every donor was a Caucasian adult living in Nashville, Tennessee, USA. CD4+ T cells were enriched through magnetic negative selection, after which naive cells were positively selected on CD45RA and the remaining negative fraction served as the memory subset. After blood collection by leukapheresis, PBMCs were isolated using Ficoll-Histopaque density gradient centrifugation and then cryopreserved in the vapor phase of liquid nitrogen. Analytical flow cytometry was used to check the purity and quantity of each magnetically sorted T cell population. Each sorted fraction had its genomic DNA isolated and then quantified by UV absorbance on a Nanodrop 2000c.

TCR CDR3 regions were amplified from genomic DNA by multiplex PCR using the deep immunoSEQ assay. Extracted genomic DNA from each cell subset was spread evenly across all wells of several immunoSEQ 96-well plates, with each plate serving as a replicate. For sorted subsets, each replicate PCR was loaded with about 200 ng genomic DNA, equivalent to some 31,000 T cell genomes. The purified libraries were quantified using a Qubit 3.0 fluorometer, sized with a Bioanalyzer 2100, and then quantified again using the KAPA Library Quantification kit. Every immunoSEQ 96-well plate was sequenced on a separate single-read 150-cycle Illumina NextSeq 550 flow cell. The authors' analysis ran thus. Because the immunoSEQ output included only junctional sequences and no quality scores, the filtering could not be the same as the filtering used for full-length reads. To assign V/J genes and CDR3, sequences were annotated against IMGT germline references using PyIR, a Python wrapper for IgBLAST v1.9. Reads were removed for weak V/J assignments (E-value above 1e-6), missing CDR3, stop codons, out-of-frame junctions, or ambiguous translated residues. V3J clonotypes were defined as sequences sharing an identical inferred V gene, J gene, and CDR3 amino acid sequence. Percentage overlap between repertoires was computed as shared unique clonotypes divided by the size of the smaller repertoire. Repertoire richness was assessed with RTK rarefaction, the Chao1 estimator, and Recon v2.1 estimates of unobserved clonotypes. For all TCRbeta clonotypes obtained by the gDNA method from a few donors, generation probabilities were computed with OLGA. TCRdb stores this immuneACCESS table with in-frame sequences only. Part of the clones is absent; in the studies checked, under half of the shortfall reflects unresolved V genes, and no reason is known for the rest. The V and J calls and the clone size are those of that table, but D and trimming were determined from the DNA. Across this sample there are over a million clones, with around three quarters seen only once. 0.61% of the sample lies in the top ten.

The rearranged segments are TRBV28 and TRBJ2-6; no D gene call is confident. The receptor's source is a man aged 18 to 30 in good health. Some clones in this sample may be carry-over from other donors' samples. The sequenced sample was memory CD4+ T cells from PBMCs. The sample's cell subset or site, from its label and the paper: CD45RA-negative fraction. CDR3 loop: CASSLVGLTGANVLTF. The sequenced DNA: TGTGCCAGCAGTTTAGTTGGTCTTACTGGGGCCAACGTCCTGACTTTC.